Shown below are 23 T cell receptor beta chains from a single sample sequenced in a study of blood T cell repertoires in COVID-19. Data came from immunoSEQ multiplex PCR; TCRdb stores just in-frame clones and leaves some out. Counted here are around 70,000 clones, roughly 88% occurring once; the ten biggest clones make up 5.1%. The specimen sequenced was peripheral blood. The receptors here all came from a human donor in a cohort sampled during active COVID-19.

The chain couples TRBV7-2 to TRBJ2-2, with 16 nucleotides matching TRBD2. The CDR3 length is 18 residues. The germline V gene has CDR1 SGHTA and CDR2 FQGNSA. V was clipped by 3 bases and J by 4 bases; unmatched bases: 5. In nucleotides, the CDR3 is TGTGCCAGCAGCTTGGGACTAGCGGGGGGGCCGAGCACCGGGGAGCTGTTTTTT. Translating gives CASSLGLAGGPSTGELFF.

This chain joins TRBV25-1 and TRBJ2-1; D uncertain. CDR3 size: 11 residues. The germline V gene has CDR1 MGHDK and CDR2 SYGVNS. Trimming left V 5 bases short and J 4 bases short, with 3 bases between. CDR3 amino acids: CASSSYNEQFF. The DNA for the CDR3 is TGTGCCAGCAGTTCTTACAATGAGCAGTTCTTC.

This chain uses TRBV29-1 with TRBJ2-5; 14 bases map to TRBD2. Germline V gives CDR1 SQVTM, CDR2 ANQGSEA. CDR3 length: 15 amino acids. The junction had 1 base not matched to a gene; V was cut back by 4 bases and J by 0 bases. The chain's CDR3 is CSVGTSGGYQETQYF. The CDR3 DNA sequence: TGCAGCGTTGGGACTAGCGGGGGGTACCAAGAGACCCAGTACTTC.

The genes are TRBV3-1 (or the pseudogene TRBV3-2) and TRBJ2-7; D possibly corresponds to TRBD2 (5 bases). The V end was cut by 3 bases, the J end by 8 bases, with 14 bases between. CDR1 is LGHDT, CDR2 YNNKEL, per germline (reference sequence). The CDR3 is 13 amino acids. Here the CDR3 DNA reads TGTGCCAGCAGCCAGGGTTCGGGGTGGAAGCAGTACTTC. This translates into CASSQGSGWKQYF.

The chain has TRBV30 and TRBJ2-7, with D perhaps TRBD2 (5 bases). Trimming shortened V by 0 bases and J by 1 base, and 10 bases separated the two germline ends. The CDR3 extends over 14 amino acids. Germline values: CDR1 GTSNPN, CDR2 SVGIG (reference sequence). DNA for the CDR3: TGTGCCTGGAGTGTAAAGGGAGTTTCCTACGAGCAGTACTTC. Its protein is CAWSVKGVSYEQYF.

This clone was seen more than once but under ten times. V and J are TRBV3-1 (or the pseudogene TRBV3-2) and TRBJ2-3; TRBD2 agrees at 8 bases. This CDR3 is 14 amino acids long. Losses at the gene ends were 3 bases for V and 6 bases for J; bases not matched to a gene: 5. Germline CDR1 LGHDT, CDR2 YNNKEL (reference sequence). In nucleotides, the CDR3 is TGTGCCAGCAGCCATGGGACTAGATCGGATACGCAGTATTTT. Translation gives CASSHGTRSDTQYF.

The V and J genes are TRBV7-8 and TRBJ2-1; TRBD2 aligns across 8 bases. The CDR3 has 15 amino acids. Germline V gene lookup returns CDR1 SGHVS and CDR2 FQNEAQ. V was clipped by 5 bases and J by 3 bases; unmatched bases: 6. The CDR3 spells CASSHPTSGYNEQFF. The CDR3 region has the DNA TGTGCCAGCAGCCACCCTACTAGCGGCTACAATGAGCAGTTCTTC.

V and J are TRBV7-7 and TRBJ2-5, with 8 bases matching TRBD1. The CDR3 loop spans 15 amino acids. V lost 1 base and J lost 4; bases outside the gene matches: 5. Germline V gene data show CDR1 as SSHAT and CDR2 as FNYEAQ (reference sequence). This CDR3 is CASSLVGDRGETQYF. The CDR3 DNA follows: TGTGCCAGCAGCTTAGTAGGTGACAGGGGAGAGACCCAGTACTTC.

V gene TRBV4-3 combines with J gene TRBJ1-5; D not certain. Trimming took off 0 bases at V and 6 bases at J, with 12 bases between the two ends. The germline V gene encodes CDR1 LGHNA and CDR2 YSLEER. The CDR3 runs 15 residues. The DNA for the CDR3 is TGCGCCAGCAGCCAAGACTATGGGGAGTTTCAGCCCCAGCATTTT. It encodes CASSQDYGEFQPQHF.

The V gene is TRBV25-1, the J gene TRBJ2-5; D perhaps matches TRBD1 (5 bases). Germline V gene sequence: CDR1 MGHDK, CDR2 SYGVNS. This CDR3 has 15 residues. Trimming shortened V by 2 bases and J by 0 bases, and 10 bases separated the two germline ends. The CDR3 loop is CASSEMGRDQETQYF. The DNA of the CDR3 is TGTGCCAGCAGTGAAATGGGGCGTGACCAAGAGACCCAGTACTTC.

The V gene is TRBV2, the J gene TRBJ2-5, with a weak D call TRBD2 (7 bases). CDR3 length equals 21 residues. Trimming took off 7 bases at V and 3 bases at J, with 36 bases between the two ends. Germline V lookup: CDR1 SNHLY, CDR2 FYNNEI. As DNA, the CDR3 is TGTGCCAGCATCCAGCAAGGGGGGGAGGGAGGAATTTGGCCGGCCAAAGAGACCCAGTACTTC. Its translation: CASIQQGGEGGIWPAKETQYF.

The V gene is TRBV18, the J gene TRBJ2-3; D is possibly TRBD2 (12 bases). Looked up from germline, CDR1 is KGHSH and CDR2 is LQKENI. Trimming removed 6 bases at V and 5 bases at J, with 21 bases between. This CDR3 has 16 residues. The CDR3 region has the DNA TGTGCCAGCTCCGGGACAGGGGGACTAGCGGGAGATACGCAGTATTTT. Translating gives CASSGTGGLAGDTQYF. The full variable domain, in which reference TRBV18 and TRBJ2-3 provide the parts outside the CDR3, is NAGVMQNPRHLVRRRGQEARLRCSPMKGHSHVYWYRQLPEEGLKFMVYLQKENIIDESGMPKERFSAEFPKEGPSILRIQQVVRGDSAAYFCASSGTGGLAGDTQYFGPGTRLTVL.

This chain connects TRBV6-5 to TRBJ1-3; unclear D gene. The CDR3 runs to 14 residues. Trimming stripped 5 bases from V and 1 base from J, with 9 bases between. Germline lookup yields CDR1 MNHEY and CDR2 SVGAGI. The CDR3 region is CASSRTDSGNTIYF. The CDR3 DNA reads TGTGCCAGCAGTAGGACTGATTCTGGAAACACCATATATTTT.

This clone appeared once. This chain joins TRBV4-1 and TRBJ1-3; maybe TRBD1 (6 bases). CDR3 length equals 16 residues. V was shortened by 1 base and J by 0 bases, with 10 bases between the two germline ends. Germline V lookup: CDR1 MGHRA, CDR2 YSYEKL. The CDR3 protein is CASSQVHRDSGNTIYF. The CDR3 DNA reads as TGCGCCAGCAGCCAAGTACACAGGGACTCTGGAAACACCATATATTTT.

The chain couples TRBV3-1 (or the pseudogene TRBV3-2) to TRBJ2-1; D might be TRBD1 (5 bases). Germline CDR1 is LGHDT and CDR2 is YNNKEL (reference sequence). With 1 base removed from V and 7 bases from J, the gap between germline ends came to 11 bases. The CDR3 totals 14 residues. Here the CDR3 reads CASSQGFQGNEQFF. Written as DNA, the CDR3 is TGTGCCAGCAGCCAAGGGTTCCAGGGAAATGAGCAGTTCTTC.

This rearrangement joins TRBV3-1 (or the pseudogene TRBV3-2) to TRBJ1-2, with TRBD1 matching over 7 bases. This CDR3 contains 20 residues. Germline CDR1 and CDR2: LGHDT and YNNKEL (reference sequence). With V trimmed by 0 bases and J by 3 bases, 19 bases remained unmatched. The CDR3 DNA follows: TGTGCCAGCAGCCAAGATACCATCGGACAGGACCAAAACCATTACTATGGCTACACCTTC. The encoded protein is CASSQDTIGQDQNHYYGYTF.

The chain uses TRBV28 and TRBJ1-2; weak D call: TRBD1 (5 bases). The germline gives CDR1 MDHEN, CDR2 SYDVKM. This CDR3 is 13 amino acids long. Trimming left V 6 bases short and J 3 bases short, with 11 bases between. The CDR3: CASRPPTDYGYTF. DNA of the CDR3: TGTGCCAGCAGACCCCCGACAGACTATGGCTACACCTTC.

The chain recombines TRBV7-2 with TRBJ2-7; D remains ambiguous. There are 15 residues in the CDR3. Germline V gene lookup returns CDR1 SGHTA and CDR2 FQGNSA. Trimming took 1 base from V and 2 from J, leaving 12 bases between them. The CDR3 DNA is TGTGCCAGCAGCTTAGGGGTCGAGGTACCCTACGAGCAGTACTTC. Translating gives CASSLGVEVPYEQYF.

The V gene is TRBV5-1, the J gene TRBJ2-1; 8 bases are shared with TRBD2. CDR1 is SGHRS, CDR2 YFSETQ, per germline. V lost 4 bases, J lost 5 bases, and 5 bases stayed unmatched. This CDR3 is built from 14 residues. The CDR3 loop reads CASSLLAGNNEQFF. DNA of the CDR3: TGCGCCAGCAGCCTTTTAGCGGGAAACAATGAGCAGTTCTTC.

The chain has TRBV3-1 (or the pseudogene TRBV3-2) and TRBJ1-6; D possibly corresponds to TRBD1 (6 bases). V was pared by 2 bases and J by 10 bases, with 15 bases between. Germline V CDR1 and CDR2: LGHDT, YNNKEL (reference sequence). The CDR3 contains 15 residues. The CDR3 region has the DNA TGTGCCAGCAGCCAAATTGGGGACAATTTCTCACCCCTCCACTTT. Its protein product is CASSQIGDNFSPLHF.

This chain joins TRBV5-1 and TRBJ2-7, with 10 positions matching TRBD2. Trimming took 1 base from V and 0 from J; bases not matched to a gene: 1. CDR3 length: 15 amino acids. CDR1 and CDR2 from the germline V gene are SGHRS and YFSETQ. CDR3 nucleotide sequence: TGCGCCAGCAGCTTGACTAGCGGGAACTCCTACGAGCAGTACTTC. Protein sequence: CASSLTSGNSYEQYF.

The J gene is TRBJ2-3, the V gene TRBV19; 8 bases map to TRBD2. The CDR3 spans 16 residues. The V segment lost 2 bases and the J segment 2 bases; nucleotides outside the gene matches: 6. The V gene's germline CDR1 is LNHDA and CDR2 SQIVND (reference sequence). CDR3 in amino acids: CASSIPSGGITDTQYF. The CDR3 DNA reads TGTGCCAGTAGTATACCAAGCGGGGGCATCACAGATACGCAGTATTTT.

The chain uses TRBV28 and TRBJ2-7; 7 nucleotides agree with TRBD2. The trim removed 5 bases at V and 0 bases at J, leaving 7 bases unmatched. This CDR3 comprises 15 residues. The V gene's germline CDR1 is MDHEN and CDR2 SYDVKM. DNA for the CDR3: TGTGCCAGCAGTACGCCCGGGGGGACCTCCTACGAGCAGTACTTC. Residues: CASSTPGGTSYEQYF. Together with reference TRBV28 and TRBJ2-7, the CDR3 gives the full variable domain: DVKVTQSSRYLVKRTGEKVFLECVQDMDHENMFWYRQDPGLGLRLIYFSYDVKMKEKGDIPEGYSVSREKKERFSLILESASTNQTSMYLCASSTPGGTSYEQYFGPGTRLTVT.